Detailed here is one TCR beta chain. Its cognate antigen is unknown. This entry belongs to a study of CD8 T cells in ankylosing spondylitis. Study results and limitations: What seemed typical of ankylosing spondylitis blood was a TCR beta motif built from about eight highly homologous variants. Clones linked to disease, bearing a CD8+ phenotype, were relatively rare in peripheral blood.

Using quantitative 5'-RACE with molecular barcodes, the authors made TCR beta libraries. TCRdb passed the 5' RACE reads through MiXCR, listing each CDR3 protein once. Here the sample spans 700,000 to 1,000,000 distinct CDR3 sequences, over 9.5% being singletons. V was shortened by 4 bases and J by 4 bases, with 13 bases between the two germline ends. Germline loops: CDR1 KGHSY, CDR2 FQNENV. This CDR3 spans 14 amino acids. What was sequenced was blood, either unsorted or a sorted T cell fraction (not recorded which). The TCR was taken from a male donor with ankylosing spondylitis. The chain couples TRBV16 to TRBJ1-2; D call uncertain. DNA for the CDR3: TGTGCCAGCAGCCCCAGACCGGATAGCTATGGCTACACCTTC. Its translation: CASSPRPDSYGYTF. Combining the CDR3 with reference TRBV16 and TRBJ1-2 gives the whole variable domain GEEVAQTPKHLVRGEGQKAKLYCAPIKGHSYVFWYQQVLKNEFKFLISFQNENVFDETGMPKERFSAKCLPNSPCSLEIQATKLEDSAVYFCASSPRPDSYGYTFGSGTRLTVV.